This entry lists 22 T cell receptor beta chains sequenced from one sample in a study of T cells in Graves' hyperthyroidism and ophthalmopathy. Using RNA transcripts as the source, TCR beta CDR3 regions were amplified. Initially, a first-round RT-PCR of the TCR CDR3 employed the HTBI primer set. TCRdb fed the multiplex PCR reads into MiXCR, producing one record per CDR3 protein. The sample consists of roughly 500,000 distinct CDR3 sequences, around 42% of them appearing once. The specimen was peripheral blood or thyroid tissue (not recorded which). These TCRs come from an adult woman with Graves' disease, either hyperthyroidism or ophthalmopathy (not recorded which).

This chain uses TRBV15 with TRBJ2-5, with 8 bases matching TRBD1. The V gene's germline CDR1 is LNHNV and CDR2 YYDKDF (reference sequence). V lost 3 bases, J lost 0 bases, and 3 bases stayed unmatched. The CDR3 runs to 15 residues. The chain's CDR3 is CATSRTTGDQETQYF. For the CDR3, the DNA is TGTGCCACCAGCAGGACGACAGGGGACCAAGAGACCCAGTACTTC. Full variable domain (missing parts from reference TRBV15 and TRBJ2-5): DAMVIQNPRYQVTQFGKPVTLSCSQTLNHNVMYWYQQKSSQAPKLLFHYYDKDFNNEADTPDNFQSRRPNTSFCFLDIRSPGLGDTAMYLCATSRTTGDQETQYFGPGTRLLVL.

About this clonotype: A single base separates this from a much larger clone, so it may be a read error. The V call is TRBV3-1, the J call TRBJ1-1, with 8 positions matching TRBD1. CDR1 and CDR2 from the germline V gene are LGHDT and YNNKEL (reference sequence). The CDR3 has 15 amino acids. V shed 6 bases and J 6 bases; nucleotides not matched to a gene: 12. CDR3 loop: CASSWTGQGSAEAFF. In DNA form, the CDR3 reads TGTGCCAGCAGTTGGACCGGACAGGGATCCGCTGAAGCTTTCTTT.

This clonotype was counted ten times or more. The chain couples TRBV15 to TRBJ1-1; the D is unclear. The germline V gene has CDR1 LNHNV and CDR2 YYDKDF (reference sequence). V was pared by 5 bases and J by 5 bases, with 12 bases between. CDR3 length equals 13 residues. This CDR3 reads CATSRGRPTEAFF. The CDR3 DNA follows: TGTGCCACCAGCCGCGGACGGCCGACTGAAGCTTTCTTT.

Only a few counts were recorded for this clonotype. J is TRBJ2-7 and V is TRBV6-6; TRBD2 agrees at 8 bases. Trimming at V came to 2 bases and at J to 9 bases, leaving 21 bases not matched to a gene. Germline CDR1 reads MNHNY; CDR2 reads SVGAGI (reference sequence). CDR3 size: 18 residues. The CDR3 is CASSYKGMVSGKAHGQYF. For the CDR3, the DNA is TGTGCCAGCAGTTACAAGGGGATGGTTAGCGGGAAGGCCCACGGGCAGTACTTC.

J is TRBJ1-2 and V is TRBV2; D possibly corresponds to TRBD1 (6 bases). The germline gives CDR1 SNHLY, CDR2 FYNNEI. The CDR3 sequence is 15 residues long. The V end was cut by 5 bases, the J end by 6 bases, with 19 bases between. CDR3 sequence reads: CASSYSPDSLDGYTF. Written as DNA, the CDR3 is TGTGCCAGCAGTTACTCGCCGGACAGTCTGGATGGCTACACCTTC.

As to this clonotype: A much bigger clone sits one base away, suggesting this may be a read error. J is TRBJ2-5 and V is TRBV12-3 or TRBV12-4, with D maybe TRBD2 (6 bases). The J call may be incorrect, as the DNA end agrees better with TRBJ2-1. This CDR3 has 14 residues. Here the CDR3 reads CASSFGTDNNEQFF. As DNA, the CDR3 is TGTGCCAGCAGTTTCGGGACTGACAACAATGAGCAGTTCTTC.

V usage is TRBV12-3 or TRBV12-4 and J usage is TRBJ1-5, with D perhaps matching TRBD1 (5 bases). The ends were cut back, 6 bases at V and 7 bases at J, with 13 bases in the middle. This CDR3 region has 13 residues. This CDR3 is CASRPGRQQPQHF. DNA for the CDR3: TGTGCCAGCAGACCCGGGCGACAGCAGCCCCAGCATTTT.

The chain combines TRBV7-8 with TRBJ2-7, with TRBD1 matching 9 bases. The V gene's germline CDR1 is SGHVS and CDR2 FQNEAQ. V lost 5 bases and J lost 2; bases outside the gene matches: 4. The CDR3 runs to 14 residues. CDR3 DNA sequence: TGTGCCAGCAGCACCCGACAGGGGGCCTACGAGCAGTACTTC. Amino acid sequence: CASSTRQGAYEQYF.

This clonotype was observed a handful of times. This chain connects TRBV29-1 to TRBJ1-2, with TRBD1 matching 8 bases. The germline CDR1 and CDR2 sequences are SQVTM and ANQGSEA. The trim removed 6 bases at V and 2 bases at J, leaving 11 bases unmatched. There are 15 residues in the CDR3. CDR3 bases: TGCAGCGTGGATCTTGGACAGGGCTACAACTATGGCTACACCTTC. Residues: CSVDLGQGYNYGYTF.

The gene calls are TRBV25-1 and TRBJ2-7, with D possibly TRBD1 on 5 matching bases. Germline V gene data show CDR1 as MGHDK and CDR2 as SYGVNS. The CDR3 is made up of 13 amino acids. V dropped 8 bases and J dropped 1 base, with 12 bases sitting between them. The CDR3 here is CASLDPGSYEQYF. For the CDR3, the DNA is TGTGCCAGCTTGGATCCAGGGTCCTACGAGCAGTACTTC.

To note about this clonotype: This sequence may be a read error, since a much larger clone differs from it by one base. The genes are TRBV10-3 and TRBJ1-2, with TRBD1 as a possible D gene (5 bases). The V gene lost 7 bases and the J gene lost 1 base, with 13 bases spanning the gap. The CDR3 runs to 14 residues. CDR1 and CDR2 (germline): ENHRY, SYGVKD. The CDR3 reads CAITTGDDNYGYTF. Here the CDR3 DNA reads TGTGCCATCACGACCGGGGACGATAACTATGGCTACACCTTC.

This clonotype was seen more than once but under ten times. The CDR3 DNA is TGTGCCACCAGTGATCCCGCTGACAGGGGGAACCATACGCAGTATTTT. It encodes CATSDPADRGNHTQYF. V usage is TRBV24-1 and J usage is TRBJ2-3; 9 positions agree with TRBD1. Germline-derived CDR1 and CDR2 are KGHDR and SFDVKD. This CDR3 is built from 16 residues. J lost 7 bases, V lost 3 bases, and 10 bases had no gene match.

This clonotype appeared many times. V and J are TRBV11-2 and TRBJ1-1, with D possibly being TRBD1 (5 bases). The germline V gene encodes CDR1 SGHAT and CDR2 FQNNGV. There are 14 residues in the CDR3. Trimming took off 4 bases at V and 4 bases at J, with 13 bases between the two ends. CDR3 sequence reads: CASSSLRGGTEAFF. Written as DNA, the CDR3 is TGTGCCAGCAGCTCGTTGCGGGGGGGCACTGAAGCTTTCTTT.

This clonotype was recorded at least ten times. The chain links TRBV4-1 to TRBJ1-2; no definite D call. Germline CDR1 and CDR2: MGHRA and YSYEKL. The length of the CDR3 is 14 residues. The V end lost 0 bases, the J end lost 3 bases, and 8 bases lay between the germline ends. The CDR3 spells CASSQDPAYYGYTF. The CDR3 DNA reads TGCGCCAGCAGCCAAGATCCCGCCTACTATGGCTACACCTTC.

The chain employs TRBV9 and TRBJ2-7; 8 positions match TRBD2. V shed 4 bases, J shed 3 bases, and the junction held 12 bases outside the gene matches. The CDR3 is 16 residues long. Germline CDR1 SGDLS, CDR2 YYNGEE. CDR3 in amino acids: CASSPLGAGVFYEQYF. CDR3 coding DNA: TGTGCCAGCAGCCCCCTGGGAGCGGGAGTATTCTACGAGCAGTACTTC.

Worth noting for this clonotype: A much more abundant neighbour one base away suggests this may be a read error. The CDR3 loop reads CASSLGLSGIGLQETQYF. The CDR3, as DNA: TGCGCCAGCAGCTTGGGGTTGTCGGGTATAGGGCTACAAGAGACCCAGTACTTC. This chain connects TRBV5-1 to TRBJ2-5; no reliable D call. The V and J ends lost 0 bases and 2 bases respectively, with 20 bases between them. The CDR3 runs 18 residues. Germline-derived CDR1 and CDR2 are SGHRS and YFSETQ.

This clonotype has only a few counts. The genes are TRBV5-5 and TRBJ2-2; weak D call: TRBD1 (5 bases). Between the trimmed V and J ends, which lost 7 bases and 4 bases, there was a span of 20 bases. The length of the CDR3 is 16 residues. Germline CDR1 is SGHKS and CDR2 is YYEKEE (reference sequence). CDR3: CASQENPTGRTGELFF. The CDR3 DNA follows: TGTGCCAGCCAAGAAAACCCCACAGGCCGCACCGGGGAGCTGTTTTTT.

This clonotype was seen many times. The chain joins TRBV2 to TRBJ2-2; D not certain. The ends were cut back, 8 bases at V and 5 bases at J, with 12 bases in the middle. Germline values: CDR1 SNHLY, CDR2 FYNNEI. The CDR3 is made up of 13 amino acids. The CDR3 loop reads CASQTTGTGELFF. The CDR3, as DNA: TGTGCCAGCCAGACAACTGGGACCGGGGAGCTGTTTTTT.

V gene TRBV2 combines with J gene TRBJ1-1; D call uncertain. The CDR3 has 15 amino acids. Germline V lookup: CDR1 SNHLY, CDR2 FYNNEI. Trimming removed 5 bases at V and 11 bases at J, with 24 bases between. CDR3 residues: CASSIEQRLLPKAFF. The CDR3 coding sequence is TGTGCCAGCAGTATAGAACAGAGACTCCTCCCCAAGGCTTTCTTT. The full variable domain, in which reference TRBV2 and TRBJ1-1 provide the parts outside the CDR3, is EPEVTQTPSHQVTQMGQEVILRCVPISNHLYFYWYRQILGQKVEFLVSFYNNEISEKSEIFDDQFSVERPDGSNFTLKIRSTKLEDSAMYFCASSIEQRLLPKAFFGQGTRLTVV.

This clonotype was seen more than once but under ten times. The genes are TRBV24-1 and TRBJ2-2, with D unresolved. This CDR3 region has 15 residues. The V end lost 7 bases, the J end lost 2 bases, and 13 bases lay between the germline ends. Germline V gene lookup returns CDR1 KGHDR and CDR2 SFDVKD. The CDR3 region has the DNA TGTGCCACCAGCAGCGAGGCAGGAAACACCGGGGAGCTGTTTTTT. Translated, it gives CATSSEAGNTGELFF.

V is TRBV10-3 and J is TRBJ1-1; 9 bases map to TRBD1. Germline V gene data show CDR1 as ENHRY and CDR2 as SYGVKD. With V trimmed by 2 bases and J by 6 bases, 4 bases remained unmatched. This CDR3 contains 14 residues. CDR3: CAISELRTGAEAFF. For the CDR3, the DNA is TGTGCCATCAGTGAGCTTCGGACAGGGGCTGAAGCTTTCTTT.

The V and J genes are TRBV15 and TRBJ1-2; D not resolved. Between the trimmed V and J ends, which lost 0 bases and 6 bases, there was a span of 29 bases. CDR1 is LNHNV and CDR2 is YYDKDF in the germline V gene (reference sequence). This CDR3 region has 20 residues. Written as DNA, the CDR3 is TGTGCCACCAGCAGAGATCGGCCCCTCTACAATGAGCAAGATGAGGATGGCTACACCTTC. Translating it yields CATSRDRPLYNEQDEDGYTF.